A single sample gave rise to the 8 T cell receptor beta chains below, sequenced in a study of blood T cells in healthy people across ages. A second about 6 to 12 cycle PCR used barcoded and J-beta primers. In TCRdb, the 5' RACE reads were re-called with MiXCR into one record per CDR3 protein. The table has approximately 940,000 distinct CDR3 sequences, 45% to 50% seen once. The sample was blood. The source of these receptors is a man younger than 45 in good health.

The chain carries TRBV2 and TRBJ2-7; possible D gene TRBD2, 5 bases. The CDR3 is 14 amino acids. The ends were cut back, 3 bases at V and 3 bases at J, with 12 bases in the middle. Germline V gene data show CDR1 as SNHLY and CDR2 as FYNNEI. In DNA, the CDR3 is TGTGCCAGCAGTGACCTCCTAGCTAACTACGAGCAGTACTTC. Translation: CASSDLLANYEQYF.

A note on this clonotype: One end of the junction does not line up with germline, which may come from a read error. The CDR3 coding sequence is TGTGCCAGCAGTTTAGCCGGACAGGTCTCCTACAATGAGCGGTACTTC. Its protein product is CASSLAGQVSYNERYF. The J gene is TRBJ2-1, the V gene TRBV12-3 or TRBV12-4; 7 bases map to TRBD1. The CDR3 has 16 amino acids.

About this clonotype itself: Being one base from a much bigger clone, this may be a read error. The chain links TRBV7-2 to TRBJ2-5; 10 bases are a match to TRBD2. Matching the DNA end better, TRBJ2-7 makes the J call doubtful. The CDR3 runs 13 residues. Germline lookup yields CDR1 SGHTA and CDR2 FQGNSA. CDR3 DNA sequence: TGTGCCAGCAGCTATGCTAGCGGGGGCGAGCAGTACTTC. Residues: CASSYASGGEQYF.

This chain uses TRBV12-3 or TRBV12-4 with TRBJ1-2; a weak D match, TRBD1 (5 bases). The CDR3 is 13 amino acids. V was trimmed by 6 bases and J by 9 bases, leaving 17 bases between them. CDR3 DNA: TGTGCCAGCAGCCCCGAGCGCCTGGGGCGCTACACCTTC. Amino acids: CASSPERLGRYTF.

This clonotype was detected only a few times. The CDR3 reads CASSLYQKIDTQYF. CDR3 sequence (DNA): TGTGCCAGCAGCTTGTACCAGAAGATAGATACGCAGTATTTT. The chain employs TRBV5-5 and TRBJ2-3; D gene unclear. The CDR3 loop spans 14 amino acids. Trimming took 1 base from V and 5 from J, leaving 11 bases between them. Germline V gene lookup returns CDR1 SGHKS and CDR2 YYEKEE (reference sequence).

J is TRBJ2-7 and V is TRBV28; 8 bases are a match to TRBD1. Losses at the gene ends were 5 bases for V and 2 bases for J; bases not matched to a gene: 11. This CDR3 contains 16 residues. Germline V gene data show CDR1 as MDHEN and CDR2 as SYDVKM. CDR3 sequence: CASSPLDRDQTYEQYF. For the CDR3, the DNA is TGTGCCAGCAGTCCCCTGGACAGGGATCAGACCTACGAGCAGTACTTC. The full variable domain, completed using reference TRBV28 and TRBJ2-7, is DVKVTQSSRYLVKRTGEKVFLECVQDMDHENMFWYRQDPGLGLRLIYFSYDVKMKEKGDIPEGYSVSREKKERFSLILESASTNQTSMYLCASSPLDRDQTYEQYFGPGTRLTVT.

The V and J genes are TRBV9 and TRBJ2-1; 9 positions match TRBD2. Germline CDR1 and CDR2: SGDLS and YYNGEE. This CDR3 is built from 18 residues. Unmatched junction bases numbered 12, after V lost 4 bases and J lost 1 base. CDR3 in amino acids: CASSSTTGTSKSYNEQFF. The CDR3 DNA is TGTGCCAGCAGCTCTACAACCGGGACTAGCAAGTCCTACAATGAGCAGTTCTTC. Complete variable domain (other parts from reference TRBV9 and TRBJ2-1): DSGVTQTPKHLITATGQRVTLRCSPRSGDLSVYWYQQSLDQGLQFLIQYYNGEERAKGNILERFSAQQFPDLHSELNLSSLELGDSALYFCASSSTTGTSKSYNEQFFGPGTRLTVL.

This rearrangement joins TRBV19 to TRBJ1-1; D is uncertain. Germline CDR1 reads LNHDA; CDR2 reads SQIVND (reference sequence). V gave up 7 bases and J gave up 5 bases, with 20 bases separating them. The CDR3 has 15 residues. The CDR3 protein is CASITTNLGGTEAFF. CDR3 DNA: TGTGCCAGTATCACGACCAACCTAGGAGGGACTGAAGCTTTCTTT.